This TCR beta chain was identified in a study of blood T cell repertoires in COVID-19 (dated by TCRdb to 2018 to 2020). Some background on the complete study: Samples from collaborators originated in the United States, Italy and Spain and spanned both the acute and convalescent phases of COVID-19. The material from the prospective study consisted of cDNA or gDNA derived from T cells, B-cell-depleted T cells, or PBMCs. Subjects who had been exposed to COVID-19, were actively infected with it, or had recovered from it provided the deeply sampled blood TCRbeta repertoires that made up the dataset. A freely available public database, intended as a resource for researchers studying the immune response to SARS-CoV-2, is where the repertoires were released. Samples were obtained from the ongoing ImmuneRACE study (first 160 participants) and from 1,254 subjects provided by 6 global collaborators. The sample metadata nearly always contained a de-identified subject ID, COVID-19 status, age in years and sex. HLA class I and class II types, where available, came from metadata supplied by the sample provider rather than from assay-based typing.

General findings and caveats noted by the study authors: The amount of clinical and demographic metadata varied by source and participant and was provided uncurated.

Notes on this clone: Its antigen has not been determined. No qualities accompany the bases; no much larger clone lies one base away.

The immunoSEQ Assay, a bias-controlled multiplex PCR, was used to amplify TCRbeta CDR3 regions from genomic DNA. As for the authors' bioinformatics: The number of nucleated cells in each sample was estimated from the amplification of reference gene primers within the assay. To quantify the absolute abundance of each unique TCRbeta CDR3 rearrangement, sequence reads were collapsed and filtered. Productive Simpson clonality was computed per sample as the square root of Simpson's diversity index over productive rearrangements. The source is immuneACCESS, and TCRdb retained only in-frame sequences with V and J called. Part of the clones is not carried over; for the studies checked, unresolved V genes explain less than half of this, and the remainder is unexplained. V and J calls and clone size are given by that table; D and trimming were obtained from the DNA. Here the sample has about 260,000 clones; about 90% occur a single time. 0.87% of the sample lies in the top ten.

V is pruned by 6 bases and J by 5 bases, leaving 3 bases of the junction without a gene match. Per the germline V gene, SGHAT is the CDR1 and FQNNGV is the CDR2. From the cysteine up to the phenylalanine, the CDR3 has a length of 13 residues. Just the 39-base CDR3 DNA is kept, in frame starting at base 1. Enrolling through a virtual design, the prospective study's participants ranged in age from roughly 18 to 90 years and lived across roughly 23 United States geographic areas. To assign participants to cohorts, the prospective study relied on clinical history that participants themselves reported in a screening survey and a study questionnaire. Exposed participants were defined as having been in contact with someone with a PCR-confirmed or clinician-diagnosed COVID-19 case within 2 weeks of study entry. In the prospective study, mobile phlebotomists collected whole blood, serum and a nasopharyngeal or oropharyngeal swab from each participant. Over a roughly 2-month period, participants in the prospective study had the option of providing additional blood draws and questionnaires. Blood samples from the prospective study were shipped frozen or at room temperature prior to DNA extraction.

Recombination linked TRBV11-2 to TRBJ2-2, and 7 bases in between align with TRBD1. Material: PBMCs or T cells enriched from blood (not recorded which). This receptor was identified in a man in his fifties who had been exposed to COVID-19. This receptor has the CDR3 CASRLTGTGELFF. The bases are TGTGCCAGCAGACTGACAGGGACCGGGGAGCTGTTTTTT.